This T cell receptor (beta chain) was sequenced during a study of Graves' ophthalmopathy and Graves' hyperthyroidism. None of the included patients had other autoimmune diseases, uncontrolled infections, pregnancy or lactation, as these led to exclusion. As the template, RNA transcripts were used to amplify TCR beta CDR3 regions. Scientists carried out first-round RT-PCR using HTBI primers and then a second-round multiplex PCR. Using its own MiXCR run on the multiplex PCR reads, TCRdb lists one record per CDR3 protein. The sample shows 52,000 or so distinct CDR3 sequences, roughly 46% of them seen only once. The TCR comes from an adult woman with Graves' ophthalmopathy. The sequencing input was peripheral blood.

CDR3 sequence (DNA): TGTGCCAGCAGTCCCCTGGGGGGGCAGTTCTTC. Residues: CASSPLGGQFF. The chain has TRBV6-2 or TRBV6-3 and TRBJ2-1, with TRBD2 as a possible D gene (6 bases). V was cut by 5 bases and J by 12 bases, with 11 bases left in between. The CDR3 contains 11 residues. The germline V gene has CDR1 MNHEY and CDR2 SVGEGT.